These 14 T cell receptor beta chains originate from one sample sequenced in a study of T cell responses to AZD1222 COVID-19 vaccine. Sequencing was performed with immunoSEQ multiplex PCR; in TCRdb, only in-frame clones are kept and a portion is missing. The table includes 95,000 to 150,000 clones, 90% detected once. Sequenced here: peripheral blood, sampled on day 0 of AZD1222 vaccination. Every receptor here comes from an adult in good health.

The chain employs TRBV18 and TRBJ2-3; D call uncertain. Per germline, CDR1 KGHSH and CDR2 LQKENI. Trimming removed 2 bases at V and 7 bases at J, with 10 bases between. The CDR3 has 13 residues. The CDR3 region is CASSPVSGYTQYF. The CDR3 nucleotides are TGTGCCAGCTCACCAGTCTCGGGTTATACGCAGTATTTT.

This rearrangement joins TRBV19 to TRBJ2-7; D is unclear. The V end was cut by 5 bases, the J end by 6 bases, with 14 bases between. The CDR3 has 13 amino acids. The germline CDR1 and CDR2 sequences are LNHDA and SQIVND (reference sequence). The CDR3 sequence: CASSLLGNGEQYF. In nucleotides, the CDR3 is TGTGCCAGTAGTCTACTCGGAAACGGCGAGCAGTACTTC.

This chain links TRBV3-1 (or the pseudogene TRBV3-2) with TRBJ2-7, with 7 bases matching TRBD1. V trimming: 0 bases; J trimming: 3 bases; junction bases outside the gene matches: 8. CDR3 length equals 16 residues. Germline CDR1 LGHDT, CDR2 YNNKEL (reference sequence). CDR3 nucleotides: TGTGCCAGCAGCCAAGATCAGACAGGGATAGGCTACGAGCAGTACTTC. Translated, it gives CASSQDQTGIGYEQYF.

The V gene is TRBV5-5, the J gene TRBJ1-3, with D possibly being TRBD1 (5 bases). The CDR3 spans 16 residues. V lost 3 bases to trimming and J lost 0 bases, with 13 bases between them. Germline values: CDR1 SGHKS, CDR2 YYEKEE (reference sequence). CDR3 sequence: CASSYNTQGSGNTIYF. CDR3 nucleotides: TGTGCCAGCAGCTACAATACTCAGGGCTCTGGAAACACCATATATTTT.

The V gene is TRBV7-9, the J gene TRBJ2-4; no definite D call. Germline V gives CDR1 SEHNR, CDR2 FQNEAQ (reference sequence). This CDR3 has 15 amino acids. Trimming cost V 5 bases and J 6 bases, with 17 bases left between them. The CDR3 DNA reads TGTGCCAGCAGCCTTCGTGGGTCCGGATTAAACATTCAGTACTTC. Its protein is CASSLRGSGLNIQYF. The full variable domain, in which reference TRBV7-9 and TRBJ2-4 provide the parts outside the CDR3, is DTGVSQNPRHKITKRGQNVTFRCDPISEHNRLYWYRQTLGQGPEFLTYFQNEAQLEKSRLLSDRFSAERPKGSFSTLEIQRTEQGDSAMYLCASSLRGSGLNIQYFGAGTRLSVL.

The V call is TRBV4-3, the J call TRBJ2-7; D is perhaps TRBD1 (6 bases). This CDR3 spans 15 amino acids. Germline loops: CDR1 LGHNA, CDR2 YSLEER. V was pared by 0 bases and J by 5 bases, with 14 bases between. The chain's CDR3 is CASSQEAQGSNEQYF. The DNA for the CDR3 is TGCGCCAGCAGCCAAGAGGCCCAGGGGTCCAACGAGCAGTACTTC.

The chain employs TRBV7-9 and TRBJ2-2; D is undetermined. V lost 1 base and J 3 bases, leaving 6 bases between the germline ends. Germline CDR1 is SEHNR and CDR2 is FQNEAQ (reference sequence). The CDR3 covers 14 residues. This CDR3 reads CASSLDQYTGELFF. CDR3 DNA sequence: TGTGCCAGCAGCTTAGATCAGTACACCGGGGAGCTGTTTTTT.

This chain uses TRBV7-2 with TRBJ2-5; D is possibly TRBD1 or TRBD2 (5 bases each). The CDR3 totals 14 residues. The germline gives CDR1 SGHTA, CDR2 FQGNSA. V gave up 0 bases and J gave up 5 bases, with 10 bases separating them. The CDR3 is CASSLALGEETQYF. The CDR3 DNA reads TGTGCCAGCAGCTTAGCGCTAGGGGAGGAGACCCAGTACTTC.

This chain joins TRBV14 and TRBJ2-7; weak D call: TRBD2 (6 bases). Trimming took off 1 base at V and 4 bases at J, with 8 bases between the two ends. CDR1 is SGHDN, CDR2 FVKESK, per germline. The CDR3 has 13 amino acids. DNA of the CDR3: TGTGCCAGCAGCCAAGCCCGGGGGTACGAGCAGTACTTC. This codes for CASSQARGYEQYF.

The chain has TRBV7-6 and TRBJ2-5; D is ambiguous. Between the trimmed V and J ends, which lost 5 bases and 1 base, there was a span of 14 bases. CDR1 is SGHVS and CDR2 is FNYEAQ in the germline V gene. This CDR3 is built from 15 residues. This chain's CDR3 is CASSPYYDSQETQYF. DNA of the CDR3: TGTGCCAGCAGCCCGTACTACGACTCCCAAGAGACCCAGTACTTC.

This sequence joins TRBV7-2 and TRBJ1-5; the D is unclear. V was shortened by 2 bases and J by 7 bases, with 12 bases between the two germline ends. The CDR3 has 14 amino acids. In germline, CDR1 is SGHTA, CDR2 FQGNSA. The CDR3 DNA sequence: TGTGCCAGCAGCTTAACTGGGCCAGGACAGCCCCAGCATTTT. Residues: CASSLTGPGQPQHF.

V usage is TRBV7-9 and J usage is TRBJ2-7; a possible D gene is TRBD1 (7 bases). CDR1 and CDR2 from the germline V gene are SEHNR and FQNEAQ (reference sequence). V was shortened by 3 bases and J by 4 bases, with 10 bases between the two germline ends. The CDR3 runs to 13 residues. CDR3: CASSLTGRYEQYF. The CDR3 DNA reads as TGTGCCAGCAGCTTGACAGGGAGGTACGAGCAGTACTTC.

The chain has TRBV2 and TRBJ1-4, with 10 bases fitting TRBD1. This CDR3 is 15 amino acids long. From germline, CDR1 is SNHLY and CDR2 FYNNEI. V was clipped by 6 bases and J by 8 bases; unmatched bases: 9. CDR3 DNA: TGTGCCAGCAGCCGGGACGGACAGGGGGTGGAAAAACTGTTTTTT. The encoded protein is CASSRDGQGVEKLFF.

This rearrangement joins TRBV20-1 to TRBJ2-7, with D unresolved. Between the trimmed V and J ends, which lost 3 bases and 5 bases, there was a span of 11 bases. This CDR3 comprises 12 residues. Germline CDR1 and CDR2: DFQATT and SNEGSKA (reference sequence). For the CDR3, the DNA is TGCAGTGCTAGTGTCTCAACACACGAGCAGTACTTC. This codes for CSASVSTHEQYF.